These 31 T cell receptor beta chains share one sample of origin, sequenced in a study of beta chain features in type 1 diabetes. Study-wide results and caveats: TCRB CDR3 length was moderately but significantly reduced in all four CD4+ subsets of Type 1 diabetes patients.

All of the isolated RNA was reverse transcribed, so expressed TCRB transcripts were sequenced. Data came from immunoSEQ multiplex PCR; TCRdb stores just in-frame clones and leaves some out. The sample lists nearly 350,000 clones, 7% to 10% seen once, with over 0.95% in the top ten. The antigens of these receptors remain unknown. The sample taken for sequencing was central memory CD4+ T cells from blood. These receptors all stem from a man aged 25-40 years with type 1 diabetes.

CDR3 nucleotides: TGTGCCAGCAGCTCAACGGGCGAGCAGTTCTTC. Protein product: CASSSTGEQFF. The V call is TRBV7-6, the J call TRBJ2-1; D not resolved. This CDR3 comprises 11 residues. Trimming took off 4 bases at V and 10 bases at J, with 8 bases between the two ends. Germline values: CDR1 SGHVS, CDR2 FNYEAQ.

This clone was observed a few times. The gene calls are TRBV25-1 and TRBJ2-1; 10 nucleotides match TRBD2. V was pared by 5 bases and J by 2 bases, with 9 bases of the junction left unmatched. CDR1 and CDR2 (germline): MGHDK, SYGVNS. The CDR3 is 17 amino acids. CDR3 coding DNA: TGTGCCAGCAGTAAACCCGGGACTAGCGTAGCCTACAATGAGCAGTTCTTC. It is translated as CASSKPGTSVAYNEQFF. Using reference TRBV25-1 and TRBJ2-1 for the parts outside the CDR3, the full variable domain is EADIYQTPRYLVIGTGKKITLECSQTMGHDKMYWYQQDPGMELHLIHYSYGVNSTEKGDLSSESTVSRIRTEHFPLTLESARPSHTSQYLCASSKPGTSVAYNEQFFGPGTRLTVL.

The rearrangement links TRBV5-8 to TRBJ2-3; 11 bases agree with TRBD1. Germline loops: CDR1 SGHTS, CDR2 YDEGEE. Unmatched junction bases numbered 7, after V lost 4 bases and J lost 6 bases. The CDR3 runs to 15 residues. The DNA for the CDR3 is TGTGCCAGCAGCGCTGGACAGGGGGCTTGGGATACGCAGTATTTT. It codes for CASSAGQGAWDTQYF.

The chain carries TRBV9 and TRBJ2-5, with 7 bases aligning to TRBD2. Germline V gene lookup returns CDR1 SGDLS and CDR2 YYNGEE. J was trimmed by 1 base and V by 3 bases; bases with no gene match: 6. This CDR3 comprises 15 residues. CDR3 residues: CASSAGGRGQETQYF. The CDR3 DNA sequence: TGTGCCAGCAGCGCCGGTGGGAGGGGCCAAGAGACCCAGTACTTC.

The chain is built from TRBV14 and TRBJ1-5; D is uncertain. Trimming left V 2 bases short and J 0 bases short, with 8 bases between. The CDR3 consists of 15 residues. The V gene's germline CDR1 is SGHDN and CDR2 FVKESK. Here the CDR3 reads CASSQRPYSNQPQHF. CDR3 coding DNA: TGTGCCAGCAGCCAACGACCCTATAGCAATCAGCCCCAGCATTTT.

This clone was counted between two and nine times. This sequence joins TRBV23-1 and TRBJ1-4, with D maybe TRBD1 (6 bases). TRBV23-1 counts as an open reading frame of uncertain function. Trimming removed 6 bases at V and 0 bases at J, with 23 bases between. The CDR3 extends over 19 amino acids. CDR3 residues: CASSPRVVGAQTTNEKLFF. CDR3 nucleotide sequence: TGCGCCAGCAGCCCAAGGGTTGTGGGGGCCCAAACAACTAATGAAAAACTGTTTTTT.

This rearrangement joins TRBV30 to TRBJ2-1; D possibly corresponds to TRBD2 (5 bases). The V end lost 8 bases, the J end lost 0 bases, and 17 bases lay between the germline ends. Germline V gene sequence: CDR1 GTSNPN, CDR2 SVGIG (reference sequence). The CDR3 consists of 15 residues. CDR3 loop: CASSLSGSSYNEQFF. The CDR3 nucleotides are TGTGCCAGCAGCTTATCGGGGAGCTCCTACAATGAGCAGTTCTTC.

The chain uses TRBV5-5 and TRBJ2-1; 7 nucleotides match TRBD2. CDR3 size: 14 residues. The germline gives CDR1 SGHKS, CDR2 YYEKEE (reference sequence). V shed 2 bases and J 5 bases; nucleotides not matched to a gene: 4. The chain's CDR3 is CASSFGLADNEQFF. CDR3 nucleotide sequence: TGTGCCAGCAGCTTTGGCCTAGCGGACAATGAGCAGTTCTTC.

This clone was recorded many times. V and J are TRBV2 and TRBJ2-3, with a weak D call TRBD1 (6 bases). Trimming removed 8 bases from V and 2 bases from J, with 14 bases in between. Per germline, CDR1 SNHLY and CDR2 FYNNEI. This CDR3 has 14 residues. The CDR3 sequence is CASQAGVNTDTQYF. CDR3 in DNA: TGTGCCAGCCAGGCAGGGGTAAACACAGATACGCAGTATTTT.

The table lists this clone with a few counts. This chain joins TRBV5-1 and TRBJ2-7; 7 bases align to TRBD1. V shed 4 bases and J 2 bases; nucleotides not matched to a gene: 9. CDR1 SGHRS and CDR2 YFSETQ come from the germline V gene. This CDR3 is 15 amino acids long. The CDR3 DNA reads TGCGCCAGCAGCACGACCGGGACAGTCGCCTACGAGCAGTACTTC. Amino acids: CASSTTGTVAYEQYF.

In its sample, this clone was seen a few times. The chain recombines TRBV2 with TRBJ1-5; 8 bases line up with TRBD1. The J segment lost 6 bases and the V segment lost 6 bases, leaving 10 bases of the junction unmatched. The V gene's germline CDR1 is SNHLY and CDR2 FYNNEI. The CDR3 is 15 amino acids. In nucleotides, the CDR3 is TGTGCCAGCAGCTTAGCGAGGACAGGGAGTCAGCCCCAGCATTTT. This codes for CASSLARTGSQPQHF.

This clone was picked up many times. V is TRBV6-5 and J is TRBJ1-5; D is unclear. Germline V gives CDR1 MNHEY, CDR2 SVGAGI. The CDR3 loop spans 13 amino acids. Trimming shortened V by 4 bases and J by 8 bases, and 12 bases separated the two germline ends. The CDR3 loop is CASSSDSGEPQHF. CDR3 DNA sequence: TGTGCCAGCAGTTCCGACTCTGGGGAGCCCCAGCATTTT.

In this sample, this clone turned up a few times. This chain joins TRBV25-1 and TRBJ2-5; 7 bases are a match to TRBD1. The V gene end was trimmed by 5 bases and the J gene end by 5 bases; junction bases not matched to a gene: 8. The germline V gene encodes CDR1 MGHDK and CDR2 SYGVNS. This CDR3 region has 14 residues. This CDR3 reads CASSHTTGSETQYF. In DNA, the CDR3 is TGTGCCAGCAGTCACACGACAGGGTCGGAGACCCAGTACTTC.

This clone appeared many times. This chain uses TRBV6-5 with TRBJ2-1; D possibly corresponds to TRBD2 (5 bases). V shed 5 bases and J shed 8 bases, with 13 bases lying between them. CDR3 length: 13 amino acids. Germline-derived CDR1 and CDR2 are MNHEY and SVGAGI. The CDR3 is CASSTDFLHEQFF. The CDR3 DNA reads TGTGCCAGCAGTACGGACTTTCTCCATGAGCAGTTCTTC.

This clone has more than one count but fewer than ten. The chain employs TRBV10-3 and TRBJ2-2; D assignment may be TRBD1 or TRBD2 (6 bases each). The CDR3 is 15 residues long. The V gene lost 4 bases and the J gene lost 3 bases, with 12 bases spanning the gap. Germline-derived CDR1 and CDR2 are ENHRY and SYGVKD. CDR3 in amino acids: CAISAGAMDTGELFF. CDR3 sequence (DNA): TGTGCCATCAGTGCGGGGGCGATGGACACCGGGGAGCTGTTTTTT.

This clone was counted only a few times. The V gene is TRBV5-4, the J gene TRBJ1-1; the D is unclear. Trimming pared 1 base from V and 1 base from J, leaving 11 bases between. The germline V gene has CDR1 SGHNT and CDR2 YYREEE (reference sequence). The CDR3 runs to 15 residues. CDR3 region: CASSLFGGENTEAFF. The CDR3 DNA reads TGTGCCAGCAGCTTGTTTGGTGGCGAGAACACTGAAGCTTTCTTT.

The CDR3 loop reads CASPRQTKNIQYF. The CDR3 DNA reads TGTGCCAGCCCCCGACAGACCAAAAACATTCAGTACTTC. The J gene is TRBJ2-4, the V gene TRBV5-8; the D gene is possibly TRBD1 (5 bases). Deletions cut 7 bases from V and 2 bases from J, with 10 bases between. This CDR3 has 13 residues. Germline V lookup: CDR1 SGHTS, CDR2 YDEGEE.

This chain's CDR3 is CASSPGTGYKYEQYF. For the CDR3, the DNA is TGTGCCAGCAGTCCCGGGACAGGGTATAAATACGAGCAGTACTTC. The chain combines TRBV6-5 with TRBJ2-7, with 9 bases identical to TRBD1. J was trimmed by 4 bases and V by 5 bases; bases with no gene match: 9. CDR3 length: 15 residues. Germline lookup yields CDR1 MNHEY and CDR2 SVGAGI.

This clone appeared a few times. CDR3 sequence: CAGGAGASYNEQFF. CDR3 nucleotide sequence: TGTGCCGGCGGCGCCGGGGCCTCCTACAATGAGCAGTTCTTC. The J gene is TRBJ2-1, the V gene TRBV6-6; either TRBD1 or TRBD2 may supply D (5 bases each). The CDR3 totals 14 residues. V was cut by 11 bases and J by 0 bases, with 14 bases left in between. In germline, CDR1 is MNHNY, CDR2 SVGAGI (reference sequence).

In this sample, this clone turned up a few times. V usage is TRBV6-5 and J usage is TRBJ2-4, with D uncertain. CDR1 MNHEY and CDR2 SVGAGI come from the germline V gene. Trimming pared 7 bases from V and 7 bases from J, leaving 11 bases between. The CDR3 has 12 residues. Here the CDR3 reads CASTGEMNIQYF. DNA for the CDR3: TGTGCCAGCACAGGCGAGATGAACATTCAGTACTTC.

In its sample, this clone was seen a few times. The genes are TRBV19 and TRBJ1-1; D is undetermined. V lost 8 bases and J 4 bases, leaving 14 bases between the germline ends. There are 13 residues in the CDR3. Germline CDR1 LNHDA, CDR2 SQIVND (reference sequence). This CDR3 is CASAPDGGTEAFF. Written as DNA, the CDR3 is TGTGCCAGTGCCCCGGACGGAGGCACTGAAGCTTTCTTT.

The rearrangement uses TRBV28 and TRBJ2-3, with 9 bases matching TRBD2. The CDR3 consists of 16 residues. Germline CDR1 and CDR2: MDHEN and SYDVKM. V was pared by 3 bases and J by 1 base, with 5 bases of the junction left unmatched. Here the CDR3 reads CASSFLRGGGTDTQYF. CDR3 in DNA: TGTGCCAGCAGTTTCTTACGCGGGGGGGGCACAGATACGCAGTATTTT.

The chain links TRBV7-2 to TRBJ2-1; D remains unclear. Per the germline V gene, CDR1 is SGHTA and CDR2 is FQGNSA. Trimming took off 1 base at V and 9 bases at J, with 10 bases between the two ends. This CDR3 contains 13 residues. CDR3 amino acids: CASSLVERSEQFF. DNA for the CDR3: TGTGCCAGCAGCTTAGTTGAGCGTAGTGAGCAGTTCTTC.

This clone was seen a few times. This same CDR3 is encoded by further DNA sequences in the sample. This chain uses TRBV19 with TRBJ1-5; 11 bases agree with TRBD1. The germline gives CDR1 LNHDA, CDR2 SQIVND (reference sequence). Trimming cost V 5 bases and J 6 bases; bases outside gene matches: 3. CDR3 size: 14 residues. The CDR3 reads CASSPGQGGQPQHF. The CDR3 DNA reads TGTGCCAGTAGTCCGGGACAGGGGGGTCAGCCCCAGCATTTT.

The chain couples TRBV6-5 to TRBJ1-6; tentatively, D is TRBD1 (5 bases). From germline, CDR1 is MNHEY and CDR2 SVGAGI. The ends were cut back, 6 bases at V and 7 bases at J, with 7 bases in the middle. The CDR3 sequence is 12 residues long. The CDR3: CASSGGNSPLHF. CDR3 sequence (DNA): TGTGCCAGCAGCGGGGGGAATTCACCCCTCCACTTT.

The CDR3, as DNA: TGTGCCAGCAGCTTAGGATTCTCCTACAATGAGCAGTTCTTC. This sequence encodes CASSLGFSYNEQFF. The chain recombines TRBV11-2 with TRBJ2-1, with D hard to call. Trimming removed 1 base from V and 0 bases from J, with 4 bases in between. Germline CDR1 and CDR2: SGHAT and FQNNGV. CDR3 size: 14 residues.

This chain connects TRBV18 to TRBJ2-2; D gene ambiguous. The CDR3 extends over 16 amino acids. Germline V gives CDR1 KGHSH, CDR2 LQKENI. Trimming left V 2 bases short and J 0 bases short, with 10 bases between. CDR3 in amino acids: CASSPSVGANTGELFF. Here the CDR3 DNA reads TGTGCCAGCTCACCATCGGTAGGCGCGAACACCGGGGAGCTGTTTTTT.

The rearrangement joins TRBV7-2 to TRBJ1-6; the D is unclear. Germline CDR1 and CDR2: SGHTA and FQGNSA. There are 18 residues in the CDR3. Deletions cut 1 base from V and 0 bases from J, with 13 bases between. The CDR3 is CASSLDSQVFSYNSPLHF. The CDR3 bases are TGTGCCAGCAGCTTAGATAGCCAGGTCTTCTCCTATAATTCACCCCTCCACTTT.

The V and J genes are TRBV7-2 and TRBJ2-2; D call uncertain. V was shortened by 0 bases and J by 6 bases, with 5 bases between the two germline ends. The CDR3 is made up of 13 amino acids. Germline-derived CDR1 and CDR2 are SGHTA and FQGNSA. CDR3 coding DNA: TGTGCCAGCAGCTTAGCCGGAGCCGGGGAGCTGTTTTTT. As protein: CASSLAGAGELFF.

The genes are TRBV29-1 and TRBJ2-1, with TRBD1 matching over 7 bases. The CDR3 consists of 14 residues. Germline CDR1 is SQVTM and CDR2 is ANQGSEA. V shed 5 bases, J shed 4 bases, and the junction held 8 bases outside the gene matches. DNA for the CDR3: TGCAGCGTTTGGGACAGATCTACTTACAATGAGCAGTTCTTC. Protein product: CSVWDRSTYNEQFF.

This clone was seen ten or more times. The rearrangement links TRBV2 to TRBJ2-7, with D perhaps TRBD2 (6 bases). V lost 3 bases to trimming and J lost 0 bases, with 9 bases between them. In germline, CDR1 is SNHLY, CDR2 FYNNEI. CDR3 length: 14 amino acids. The CDR3 sequence is CASSDAGSSYEQYF. CDR3 sequence (DNA): TGTGCCAGCAGTGACGCGGGGAGCTCCTACGAGCAGTACTTC.